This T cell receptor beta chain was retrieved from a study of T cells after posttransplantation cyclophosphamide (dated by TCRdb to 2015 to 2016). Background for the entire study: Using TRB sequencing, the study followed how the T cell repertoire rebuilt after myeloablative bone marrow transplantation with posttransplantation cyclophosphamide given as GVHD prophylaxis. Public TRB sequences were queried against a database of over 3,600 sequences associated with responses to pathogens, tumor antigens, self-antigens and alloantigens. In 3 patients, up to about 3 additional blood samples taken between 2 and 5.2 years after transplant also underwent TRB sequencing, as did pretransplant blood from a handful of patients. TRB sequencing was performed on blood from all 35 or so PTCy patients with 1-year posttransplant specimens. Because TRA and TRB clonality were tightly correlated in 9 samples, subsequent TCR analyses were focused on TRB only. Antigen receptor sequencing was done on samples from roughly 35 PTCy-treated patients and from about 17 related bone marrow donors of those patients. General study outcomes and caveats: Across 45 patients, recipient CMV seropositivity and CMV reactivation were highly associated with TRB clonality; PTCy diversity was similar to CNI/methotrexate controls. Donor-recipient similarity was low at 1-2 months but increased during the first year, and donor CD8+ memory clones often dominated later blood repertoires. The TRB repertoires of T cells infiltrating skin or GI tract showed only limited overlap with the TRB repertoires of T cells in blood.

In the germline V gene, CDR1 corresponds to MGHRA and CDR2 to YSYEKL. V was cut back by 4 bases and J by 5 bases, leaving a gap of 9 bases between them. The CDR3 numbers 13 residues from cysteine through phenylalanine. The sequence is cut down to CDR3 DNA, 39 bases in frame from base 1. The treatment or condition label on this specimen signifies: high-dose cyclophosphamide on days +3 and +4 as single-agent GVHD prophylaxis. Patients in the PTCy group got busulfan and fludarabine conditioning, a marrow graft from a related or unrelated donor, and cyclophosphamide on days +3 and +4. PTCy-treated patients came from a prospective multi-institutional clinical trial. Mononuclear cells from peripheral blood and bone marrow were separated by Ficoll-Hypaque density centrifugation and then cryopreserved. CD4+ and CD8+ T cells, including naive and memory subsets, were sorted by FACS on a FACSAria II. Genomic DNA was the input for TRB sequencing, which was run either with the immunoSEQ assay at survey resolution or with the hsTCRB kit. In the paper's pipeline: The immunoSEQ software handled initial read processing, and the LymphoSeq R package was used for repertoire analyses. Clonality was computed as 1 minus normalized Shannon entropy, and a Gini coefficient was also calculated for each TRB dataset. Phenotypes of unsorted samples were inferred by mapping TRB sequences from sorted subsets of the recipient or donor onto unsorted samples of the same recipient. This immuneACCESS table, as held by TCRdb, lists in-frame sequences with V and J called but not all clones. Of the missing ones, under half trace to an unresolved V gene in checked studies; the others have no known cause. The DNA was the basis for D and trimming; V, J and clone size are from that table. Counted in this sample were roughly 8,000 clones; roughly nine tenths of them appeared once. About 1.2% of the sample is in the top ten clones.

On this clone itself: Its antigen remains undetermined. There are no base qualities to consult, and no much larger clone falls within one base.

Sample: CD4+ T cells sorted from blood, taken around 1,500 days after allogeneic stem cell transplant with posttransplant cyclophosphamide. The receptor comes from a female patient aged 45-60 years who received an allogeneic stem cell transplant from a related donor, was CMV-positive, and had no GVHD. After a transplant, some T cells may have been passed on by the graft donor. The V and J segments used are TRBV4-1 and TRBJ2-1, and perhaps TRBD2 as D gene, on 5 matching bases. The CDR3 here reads CASSRSGDNEQFF. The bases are TGCGCCAGCAGCCGATCCGGGGACAATGAGCAGTTCTTC.